The T cell receptor beta chain under discussion was sequenced for a study of memory CD4+ T cells and cytomegalovirus serostatus. The sort gate was single viable CD3+CD4+CD8-CD45RO+ cells for memory CD4+ T cells. Sequencing used immunoSEQ multiplex PCR; TCRdb keeps in-frame clones, though not all of them. The data show 60,000 to 75,000 clones, 60% to 85% seen once. CDR3 size: 14 residues. Trimming cost V 2 bases and J 1 base, with 8 bases left between them. Germline values: CDR1 SGHTA, CDR2 FQGNSA. What was sequenced was memory CD4+ T cells from blood. This sequence joins TRBV7-2 and TRBJ1-1; D unclear. The receptor comes from an adult in good health and CMV-seronegative. Some clones in this sample may be carry-over from other donors' samples. The CDR3 sequence: CASSLYGGNTEAFF. The DNA of the CDR3 is TGTGCCAGCAGCTTATACGGTGGGAACACTGAAGCTTTCTTT.